Following are 4 T cell receptor beta chains from one sample sequenced in a study of blood T cells in healthy people across ages. It was with a sample-barcoded 5' primer and a J-beta primer mix that a second PCR of roughly 7 to 12 cycles was run. Via MiXCR, TCRdb re-called the 5' RACE reads, giving one row per CDR3 protein. The repertoire consists of about 640,000 distinct CDR3 sequences, with approximately 30% occurring once and the leading ten covering around 16%. Sequencing was performed on blood. These receptors were obtained from a woman of 80 years or more in good health.

This clonotype was recorded at least ten times. One end of the junction varies from germline; a read error may be responsible. The chain joins TRBV15 to TRBJ2-5; D tentatively fits TRBD1 or TRBD2 (5 bases each). Germline V lookup: CDR1 LNHNV, CDR2 YYDKDF (reference sequence). CDR3 size: 16 residues. The CDR3 loop is CATSGELTDGEETQYF. For the CDR3, the DNA is TGTGCCACCAGCGGAGAACTGACAGACGGGGAAGAGACCCAGTACTTC.

As to this clonotype: A much larger clone lies a single base off, so this may be a read error. The V call is TRBV7-6, the J call TRBJ2-2; no firm D call. The CDR3 consists of 15 residues. The V end was cut by 5 bases, the J end by 6 bases, with 16 bases between. Germline V gene lookup returns CDR1 SGHVS and CDR2 FNYEAQ. The CDR3 DNA is TGTGCCAGCAGCCCCACCGGGTCTACAGCCGGGGAGCTGTTTTTT. Translation gives CASSPTGSTAGELFF.

This clonotype was seen only once. The chain carries TRBV11-2 and TRBJ1-1; 8 bases fit TRBD1. In germline, CDR1 is SGHAT, CDR2 FQNNGV. This CDR3 is 15 amino acids long. The J segment lost 3 bases and the V segment lost 5 bases, leaving 8 bases of the junction unmatched. The CDR3 is CASSPKPGGYTEAFF. DNA of the CDR3: TGTGCCAGCAGCCCAAAGCCAGGGGGCTACACTGAAGCTTTCTTT. Together with reference TRBV11-2 and TRBJ1-1, the CDR3 gives the full variable domain: EAGVAQSPRYKIIEKRQSVAFWCNPISGHATLYWYQQILGQGPKLLIQFQNNGVVDDSQLPKDRFSAERLKGVDSTLKIQPAKLEDSAVYLCASSPKPGGYTEAFFGQGTRLTVV.

As concerns this clonotype: A read error may produce the germline difference seen at one junction end. V and J are TRBV4-1 and TRBJ2-3; 9 bases align to TRBD2. The CDR3 loop spans 19 amino acids. Germline assignment: CDR1 MGHRA and CDR2 YSYEKL. The chain's CDR3 is CTSSQEVAGGLGGTDTQYF. CDR3 nucleotide sequence: TGCACCAGCAGCCAAGAGGTGGCGGGGGGGCTTGGGGGCACAGATACGCAGTATTTT.